Included here is one TCR beta chain sequence, with context. The target of this receptor is not known. No per-base quality is available; no much larger clone lies one base away. This record comes from a study of CD8 T cells in ankylosing spondylitis (TCRdb year 2017). A note on the overall study: The study set out to find disease-linked TCR variants by profiling T cell receptor beta repertoires in ankylosing spondylitis patients and healthy donors. The full study cohort comprised 25 or so ankylosing spondylitis patients and some 100 healthy donors. Peripheral blood samples were taken, and synovial fluid was additionally collected from ankylosing spondylitis patients.

CDR1 and CDR2, per the germline V gene (reference sequence), are LNHNV and YYDKDF. V loses 1 base, J loses 4 bases, and the germline ends lie 9 bases apart. The CDR3 spans 14 residues, from the cysteine through the phenylalanine. Of the read, only the CDR3 DNA is kept; its 42 bases are in frame from base 1. This sample was sequenced with an Illumina HiSeq 2500. Quantitative 5'-RACE with molecular barcodes was used to prepare TCR beta libraries. For the original study's pipeline: A new computational method, built on a probabilistic model of VDJ rearrangement, was used to identify disease-linked TCR variants. TCRdb handled the public reads itself, with Q25 trimming in fastp and clone calling in MiXCR, and kept productive beta chains. Rows are unified per CDR3 protein, each entry keeping the most common DNA and genes. Here the V and J calls rest on TCRdb's processing, not on the authors' analysis. The sample table shows a few hundred thousand distinct CDR3 sequences, and 18% are seen once. Of the sample, around 30% falls within the top ten clones.

Overall study outcomes, separate from this receptor: The disease-linked clones were reported as significantly enriched in matched synovial fluid samples from ankylosing spondylitis patients. Blood from ankylosing spondylitis patients appeared to be characterized by a TCR beta motif composed of roughly eight highly homologous amino acid variants. Some TCR beta motif variants had previously been reported in synovial fluid and blood of reactive arthritis patients, which suggested common disease-initiation mechanisms. The disease-linked clones showed a CD8+ phenotype and occurred at relatively low frequencies in peripheral blood.

The sequence came from a male donor with ankylosing spondylitis or in good health (not recorded which). Recombination joined TRBV15 with TRBJ2-3; too little of a D gene remains to name it. Input material: blood, either unsorted or a sorted T cell fraction (not recorded which). The CDR3 sequence is CATSRAVGSDTQYF. The DNA reads as follows: TGTGCCACCAGCAGAGCCGTAGGGTCAGATACGCAGTATTTT.